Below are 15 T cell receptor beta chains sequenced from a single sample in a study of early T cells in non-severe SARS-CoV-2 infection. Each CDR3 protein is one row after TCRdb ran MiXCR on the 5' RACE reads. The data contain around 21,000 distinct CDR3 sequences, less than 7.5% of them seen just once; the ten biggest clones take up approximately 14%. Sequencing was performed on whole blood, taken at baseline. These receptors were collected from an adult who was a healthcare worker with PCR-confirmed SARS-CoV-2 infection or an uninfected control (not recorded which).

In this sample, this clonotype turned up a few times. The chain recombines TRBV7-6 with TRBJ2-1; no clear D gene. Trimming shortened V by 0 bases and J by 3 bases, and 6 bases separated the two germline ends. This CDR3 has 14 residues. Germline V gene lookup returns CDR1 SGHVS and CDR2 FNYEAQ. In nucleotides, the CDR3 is TGTGCCAGCAGCTTAGCACAAGACTACAATGAGCAGTTCTTC. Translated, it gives CASSLAQDYNEQFF.

Here the CDR3 DNA reads TGTGCCAGTAGTACCATAGGGGACAGATCTAGGGGTGAAGCTTTCTTT. The encoded protein is CASSTIGDRSRGEAFF. V gene TRBV19 combines with J gene TRBJ1-1; 7 positions match TRBD1. The V and J ends lost 4 bases and 7 bases, in that order; junction bases with no gene match: 15. Looked up from germline, CDR1 is LNHDA and CDR2 is SQIVND (reference sequence). The CDR3 length is 16 residues.

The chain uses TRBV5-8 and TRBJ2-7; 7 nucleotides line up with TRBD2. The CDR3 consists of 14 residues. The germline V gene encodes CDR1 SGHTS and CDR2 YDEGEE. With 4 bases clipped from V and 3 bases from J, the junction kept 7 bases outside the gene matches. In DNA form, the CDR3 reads TGTGCCAGCAGCCCCCCGGGGGGTGGCTACGAGCAGTACTTC. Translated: CASSPPGGGYEQYF.

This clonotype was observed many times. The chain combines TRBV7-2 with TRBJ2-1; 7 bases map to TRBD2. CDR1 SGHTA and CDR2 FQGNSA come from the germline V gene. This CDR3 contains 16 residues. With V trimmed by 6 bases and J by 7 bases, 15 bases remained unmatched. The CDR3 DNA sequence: TGTGCCAGCAGGGACAAGACTAGCCCGGGGGATAATGAGCAGTTCTTC. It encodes CASRDKTSPGDNEQFF.

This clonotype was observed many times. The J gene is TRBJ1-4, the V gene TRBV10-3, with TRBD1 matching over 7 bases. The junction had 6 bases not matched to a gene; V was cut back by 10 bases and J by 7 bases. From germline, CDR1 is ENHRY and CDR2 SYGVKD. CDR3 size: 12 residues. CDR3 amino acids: CATATGLEKLFF. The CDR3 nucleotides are TGTGCCACCGCGACAGGGCTTGAAAAACTGTTTTTT.

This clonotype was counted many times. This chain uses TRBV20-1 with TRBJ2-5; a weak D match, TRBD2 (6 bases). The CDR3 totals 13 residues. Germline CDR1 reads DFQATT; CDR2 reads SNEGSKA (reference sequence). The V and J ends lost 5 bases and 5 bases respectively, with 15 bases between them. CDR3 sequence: CSALGLLVETQYF. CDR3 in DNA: TGCAGTGCTCTGGGACTTCTAGTGGAGACCCAGTACTTC.

The CDR3 here is CAISELDRVYGYTF. In DNA form, the CDR3 reads TGTGCCATCAGTGAGTTGGACAGAGTCTATGGCTACACCTTC. The chain uses TRBV10-3 and TRBJ1-2; weak D call: TRBD1 (6 bases). Germline assignment: CDR1 ENHRY and CDR2 SYGVKD. This CDR3 contains 14 residues. V shed 1 base and J shed 4 bases, with 10 bases lying between them.

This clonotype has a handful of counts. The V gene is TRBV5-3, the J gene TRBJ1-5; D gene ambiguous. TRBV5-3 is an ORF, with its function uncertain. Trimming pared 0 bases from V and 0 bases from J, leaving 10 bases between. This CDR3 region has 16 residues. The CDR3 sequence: CARSLGRRYSNQPQHF. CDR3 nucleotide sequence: TGTGCCAGAAGCTTGGGGCGGAGGTATAGCAATCAGCCCCAGCATTTT.

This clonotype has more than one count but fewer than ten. The CDR3 loop is CASSLDSGSSTDTQYF. The CDR3 coding sequence is TGTGCCAGCAGCTTAGATAGCGGATCTAGCACAGATACGCAGTATTTT. The chain uses TRBV11-2 and TRBJ2-3; D perhaps matches TRBD2 (6 bases). The ends were cut back, 0 bases at V and 0 bases at J, with 10 bases in the middle. Germline CDR1 is SGHAT and CDR2 is FQNNGV. The CDR3 totals 16 residues. The full variable domain, in which reference TRBV11-2 and TRBJ2-3 provide the parts outside the CDR3, is EAGVAQSPRYKIIEKRQSVAFWCNPISGHATLYWYQQILGQGPKLLIQFQNNGVVDDSQLPKDRFSAERLKGVDSTLKIQPAKLEDSAVYLCASSLDSGSSTDTQYFGPGTRLTVL.

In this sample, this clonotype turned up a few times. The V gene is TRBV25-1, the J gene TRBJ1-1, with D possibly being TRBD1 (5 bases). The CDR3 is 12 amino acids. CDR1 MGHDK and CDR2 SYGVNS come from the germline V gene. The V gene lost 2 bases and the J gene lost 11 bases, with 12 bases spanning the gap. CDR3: CASSEHQGRAFF. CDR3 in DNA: TGTGCCAGCAGTGAACATCAGGGTCGGGCTTTCTTT.

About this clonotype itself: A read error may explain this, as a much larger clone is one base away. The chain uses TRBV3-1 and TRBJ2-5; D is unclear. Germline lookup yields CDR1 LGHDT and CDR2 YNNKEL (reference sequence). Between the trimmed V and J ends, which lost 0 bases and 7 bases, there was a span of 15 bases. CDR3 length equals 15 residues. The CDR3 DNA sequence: TGTGCCAGCAGCCAAGACCGTACCCCGTATGGGACCCAGTACTTC. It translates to CASSQDRTPYGTQYF.

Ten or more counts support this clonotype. The DNA of the CDR3 is TGTGCCAGCAGTCAACGAGGACACCAAGAGACCCAGTACTTC. It codes for CASSQRGHQETQYF. The rearrangement links TRBV12-3 or TRBV12-4 to TRBJ2-5; unclear D gene. The CDR3 runs 14 residues. V dropped 5 bases and J dropped 0 bases, with 10 bases sitting between them.

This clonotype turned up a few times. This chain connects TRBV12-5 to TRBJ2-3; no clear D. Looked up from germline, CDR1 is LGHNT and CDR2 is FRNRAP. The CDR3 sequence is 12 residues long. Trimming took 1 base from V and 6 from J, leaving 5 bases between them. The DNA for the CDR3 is TGTGCTAGTGGTTTGGGGCCTGATACGCAGTATTTT. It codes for CASGLGPDTQYF.

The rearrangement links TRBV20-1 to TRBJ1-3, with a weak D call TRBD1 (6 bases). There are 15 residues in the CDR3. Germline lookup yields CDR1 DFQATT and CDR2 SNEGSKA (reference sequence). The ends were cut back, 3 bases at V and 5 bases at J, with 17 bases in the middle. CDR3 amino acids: CSASLQGQRRNTIYF. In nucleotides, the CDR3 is TGCAGTGCTAGCCTTCAGGGGCAGAGAAGAAACACCATATATTTT.

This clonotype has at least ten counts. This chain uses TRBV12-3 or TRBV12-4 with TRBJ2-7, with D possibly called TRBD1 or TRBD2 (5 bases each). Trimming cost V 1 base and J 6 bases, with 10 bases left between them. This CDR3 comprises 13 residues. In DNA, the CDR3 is TGTGCCAGCAGTTTAGGGCAGGGACGCGAGCAGTACTTC. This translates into CASSLGQGREQYF.